This is a list of T cell receptor beta chains from one sample in a study of cytomegalovirus exposure and HLA in healthy donors. Repertoires were generated with immunoSEQ multiplex PCR, while TCRdb's copy carries only in-frame clones and drops some. Found here are approximately 110,000 clones, over 70% of them singletons; the top ten hold around 4%. The source material was PBMCs. The receptors originated from a middle-aged woman in good health and CMV-seronegative. CDR3s include the opening cysteine and the closing phenylalanine or tryptophan. The D gene is left open where the match is weak. Some rows have no size entry. The others give once, few or many, or a class for an expanded clone.

J	V	size	D	DNA	CDR3
TRBJ2-5	TRBV7-8	NA	TRBD2	TGTGCCAGCAGCTTCGCGTCGGGGGGAATTCAAGAGACCCAGTACTTC	CASSFASGGIQETQYF
TRBJ2-2	TRBV9	NA	TRBD2	TGTGCCAGCAGCGGGGGGGGGTGGGACACCGGGGAGCTGTTTTTT	CASSGGGWDTGELFF
TRBJ1-2	TRBV5-4	few	TRBD1	TGTGCCAGCAGCTCGGGACAGGGCCATAACTATGGCTACACCTTC	CASSSGQGHNYGYTF
TRBJ2-5	TRBV2	once	NA	TGTGCCAGCAGTGATCTCACACAGTACTTC	CASSDLTQYF
TRBJ2-7	TRBV19	NA	TRBD1	TGTGCCAGTAGTACGAAAGACAGGGGGGGGACCTACGAGCAGTACTTC	CASSTKDRGGTYEQYF
TRBJ1-4	TRBV7-9	NA	TRBD1	TGTGCCAGCAGCCCCGGGACAGTGAGTGAAAAACTGTTTTTT	CASSPGTVSEKLFF
TRBJ2-5	TRBV19	NA	TRBD1	TGTGCCAGTAGGGACAGGGGGCGAGGGGAGACCCAGTACTTC	CASRDRGRGETQYF
TRBJ1-4	TRBV19	NA	NA	TGTGCCAGTAAGCTGGAGCCAACTAATGAAAAACTGTTTTTT	CASKLEPTNEKLFF
TRBJ2-7	TRBV18	NA	TRBD1	TGTGCCAGCTCACAAGCCGGGACAGACTACGAGCAGTACTTC	CASSQAGTDYEQYF
TRBJ2-2	TRBV5-1	few	TRBD2	TGCGCCAGCAGCTTGTCTCGGACTAGCGGGGGGCGAGGGGAGGCCGGGGAGCTGTTTTTT	CASSLSRTSGGRGEAGELFF
TRBJ1-2	TRBV4-3	NA	NA	TGCGCCAGCAGCCAAGATCTCCAGGGTGTTAAAAGCTACACCTTC	CASSQDLQGVKSYTF
TRBJ1-3	TRBV5-1	NA	NA	TGCGCCAGCAGCTTGGGCTACGCCGGGCGGCGGCGGGCTGGGTACACCATATATTTT	CASSLGYAGRRRAGYTIYF
TRBJ2-7	TRBV29-1	NA	TRBD1	TGCAGCGTTGCTGGGACAGTAAATTCCGAGCAGTACTTC	CSVAGTVNSEQYF
TRBJ2-2	TRBV7-3	NA	NA	TGTGCCAGCAGCGCCTCGCAGGGTAGTGGGGAGCTGTTTTTT	CASSASQGSGELFF
TRBJ1-2	TRBV5-1	NA	NA	TGCGCCAGCAGCTTAGCGGGGAACTATGGCTACACCTTC	CASSLAGNYGYTF
TRBJ2-4	TRBV7-8	few	TRBD1	TGTGCCAGCAGGGAGTACAACAGGGGAATAGCCAAAAACATTCAGTACTTC	CASREYNRGIAKNIQYF
TRBJ1-5	TRBV6-5	NA	NA	TGTGCCAGCAGTTTCCGGGGGTCCCAGCATTTT	CASSFRGSQHF
TRBJ2-7	TRBV11-1	once	NA	TGTGCCAGCAGTCCGGGACTCCGGGGCTACGAGCAGTACTTC	CASSPGLRGYEQYF
TRBJ2-2	TRBV4-2	few	TRBD2	TGTGCCAGCAGCCAGCCCCAGAGGACTAGCGGGGGGAACACCGGGGAGCTGTTTTTT	CASSQPQRTSGGNTGELFF
TRBJ2-1	TRBV7-2	NA	TRBD2	TGTGCCAGCAGCCCTAGGTTTAGCGGGGGGGCCAACAATGAGCAGTTCTTC	CASSPRFSGGANNEQFF
TRBJ1-3	TRBV5-6	once	NA	TGTGCCAGCAGCCCAGGGACTATCGGCGCCATATATTTT	CASSPGTIGAIYF
TRBJ1-4	TRBV7-2	NA	NA	TGTGCCAGCAGCCCTTTAGGGGGGGCCGGAAAACTGTTTTTT	CASSPLGGAGKLFF
TRBJ2-1	TRBV9	NA	TRBD2	TGTGCCAGCAGCGTAGACGTGGCTAGCGGGTTGAATGAGCAGTTCTTC	CASSVDVASGLNEQFF
TRBJ2-1	TRBV7-2	NA	NA	TGTGCCAGCAGCCCTTATTTAGCCACCCGGAAGTTCTTC	CASSPYLATRKFF
TRBJ2-7	TRBV7-3	NA	TRBD2	TGTGCCAGCAGCTACCAAGCGGGAGGAACCTACGAGCAGTACTTC	CASSYQAGGTYEQYF
TRBJ2-5	TRBV9	NA	TRBD2	TGTGCCAGCAGCACGAGGCCTTCTAGCGGGAAGGAGACCCAGTACTTC	CASSTRPSSGKETQYF
TRBJ2-2	TRBV7-2	NA	TRBD1	TGTGCCAGCGGTTTACAGGGGGATGAAACCGGGGAGCTGTTTTTT	CASGLQGDETGELFF
TRBJ2-2	TRBV27	NA	TRBD1	TGTGCCAGCAGTTTAGTATCGGCAGGGGGCGCAGCCGGGGAGCTGTTTTTT	CASSLVSAGGAAGELFF
TRBJ1-1	TRBV9	NA	NA	TGTGCCAGCAGCACCGCGGAGGGGTTGTACACTGAAGCTTTCTTT	CASSTAEGLYTEAFF
TRBJ2-7	TRBV30	NA	TRBD1	TGTGCCTGGAGTGTCTGGGACAGCCTTTCCTACGAGCAGTACTTC	CAWSVWDSLSYEQYF
TRBJ1-6	TRBV5-1	NA	TRBD1	TGCGCCAGCAGCCTCCGGGACAGGACAGCCAATTCACCCCTCCACTTT	CASSLRDRTANSPLHF
TRBJ1-2	TRBV7-9	NA	NA	TGTGCCAGCAGCTTAGAAAGCTTTCGCCGGGGGGCGCCAAACTATGGCTACACCTTC	CASSLESFRRGAPNYGYTF
TRBJ1-2	TRBV29-1	NA	NA	TGCAGCGTTGAAGCCCCCGGGGGTAGGGGCTATGGCTACACCTTC	CSVEAPGGRGYGYTF
TRBJ2-5	TRBV7-9	few	NA	TGTTCCAGCAGCTTCAAAGAGACCCAGTACTTC	CSSSFKETQYF
TRBJ2-2	TRBV2	NA	NA	TGTGCCACCCGGGTAGGACTTACGGACACCGGGGAGCTGTTTTTT	CATRVGLTDTGELFF
TRBJ1-1	TRBV6-1	NA	NA	TGTGCCAGCAGTGATATCGCTTACAGCGAAGCTTTCTTT	CASSDIAYSEAFF
TRBJ2-5	TRBV6-1	NA	TRBD1	TGTGCCAGCAACAGGGGTGTCCAAGAGACCCAGTACTTC	CASNRGVQETQYF
TRBJ1-5	TRBV23-1	NA	NA	TGCGCCAGCAGTCAATCCCCCAGTAATAGCAATCAGCCCCAGCATTTT	CASSQSPSNSNQPQHF
TRBJ2-3	TRBV6-5	NA	NA	TGTGCCAGCAGTTACTCCCATCTACCCATTCCGGATACGCAGTATTTT	CASSYSHLPIPDTQYF
TRBJ2-5	TRBV5-4	few	TRBD1	TGTGCCAGCAGCCGTCAGACAGGGCAGTTTTCAGAGACCCAGTACTTC	CASSRQTGQFSETQYF
TRBJ1-2	TRBV7-9	NA	NA	TGTTCCAGCAGCTCACTCACAGGGTTTCCTAACTATGGCTACACCTTC	CSSSSLTGFPNYGYTF
TRBJ2-7	TRBV15	NA	NA	TGTGCCACCAGCATCGCCAGGGCCTACGAGCAGTACTTC	CATSIARAYEQYF
TRBJ2-3	TRBV5-4	few	TRBD2	TGTGCCAGCAGCTTAGCGATGCGGGAGAAGACAGATACGCAGTATTTT	CASSLAMREKTDTQYF
TRBJ1-1	TRBV28	once	TRBD1	TGTGCCAGCAGTTCGACAGGGGTCGGTGTAACTGAAGCTTTCTTT	CASSSTGVGVTEAFF
TRBJ2-6	TRBV28	NA	NA	TGTGCCAGCTTGAGCTCTGGGGCCAACGTCCTGACTTTC	CASLSSGANVLTF
TRBJ2-5	TRBV7-2	NA	TRBD1	TGTGCCAGCAGCTTCACCGGGACAGAACAAGAGACCCAGTACTTC	CASSFTGTEQETQYF